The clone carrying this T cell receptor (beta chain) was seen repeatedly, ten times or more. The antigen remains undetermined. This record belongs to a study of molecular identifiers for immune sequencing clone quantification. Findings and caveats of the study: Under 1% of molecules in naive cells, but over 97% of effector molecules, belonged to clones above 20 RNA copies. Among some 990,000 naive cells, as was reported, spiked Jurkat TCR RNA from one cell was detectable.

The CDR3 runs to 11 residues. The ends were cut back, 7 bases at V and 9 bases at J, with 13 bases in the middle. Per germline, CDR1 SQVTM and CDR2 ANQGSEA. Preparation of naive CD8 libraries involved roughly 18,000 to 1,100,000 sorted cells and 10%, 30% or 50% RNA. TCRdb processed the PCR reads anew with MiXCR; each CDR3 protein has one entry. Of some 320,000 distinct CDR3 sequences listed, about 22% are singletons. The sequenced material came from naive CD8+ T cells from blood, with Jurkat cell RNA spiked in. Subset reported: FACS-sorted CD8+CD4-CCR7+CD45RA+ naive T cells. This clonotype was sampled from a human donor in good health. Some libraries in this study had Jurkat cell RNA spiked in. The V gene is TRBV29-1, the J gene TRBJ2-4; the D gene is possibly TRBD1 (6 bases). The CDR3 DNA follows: TGCAGCGCCCCCTTAGGGGGCATTCAGTACTTC. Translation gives CSAPLGGIQYF.